The 16 T cell receptor beta chains presented below share a single source sample, sequenced in a study of control samples from healthy donors and cancer patients. Clones were sequenced by immunoSEQ multiplex PCR, and TCRdb holds only the in-frame ones, with some missing. Of tens of thousands of clones listed, around 80% are singletons. The material sequenced was PBMCs. The receptor set was obtained from a man aged 55 to 70 with head and neck cancer.

The gene calls are TRBV28 and TRBJ1-2; 8 nucleotides align to TRBD1. This CDR3 is built from 12 residues. CDR1 and CDR2 from the germline V gene are MDHEN and SYDVKM. J lost 7 bases, V lost 6 bases, and 4 bases had no gene match. Here the CDR3 reads CASSLTGAGYTF. The CDR3 nucleotides read TGTGCCAGCAGCTTGACAGGGGCTGGCTACACCTTC.

This chain connects TRBV7-9 to TRBJ2-3; 8 bases agree with TRBD1. The CDR3 length is 15 residues. J was trimmed by 4 bases and V by 5 bases; bases with no gene match: 8. Germline values: CDR1 SEHNR, CDR2 FQNEAQ (reference sequence). The CDR3 bases are TGTGCCAGCAGCCCCGGACAGGGAGGCGCAGATACGCAGTATTTT. As protein: CASSPGQGGADTQYF.

The chain employs TRBV12-5 and TRBJ1-1; 10 nucleotides agree with TRBD1. J gave up 4 bases and V 0 bases, and 11 bases lay outside the gene matches. Germline lookup yields CDR1 LGHNT and CDR2 FRNRAP. This CDR3 is built from 18 residues. Here the CDR3 DNA reads TGTGCTAGTGGTTTGGTACCAATGGGGACAGGGGTGGTCACTGAAGCTTTCTTT. This translates into CASGLVPMGTGVVTEAFF.

As regards this clone: The junction departs from germline at one end; a sequencing error may be responsible. The chain carries TRBV7-7 and TRBJ2-5; D may be TRBD1 (6 bases). Germline CDR1 reads SSHAT; CDR2 reads FNYEAQ (reference sequence). CDR3 size: 15 residues. CDR3 DNA sequence: TGTGCTAGCAGCTTCAAAGGGGGAGAGGGAGAGACCCAGTACTTC. It is translated as CASSFKGGEGETQYF.

The chain links TRBV28 to TRBJ1-2; D might be TRBD1 (5 bases). V was shortened by 4 bases and J by 7 bases, with 13 bases between the two germline ends. The CDR3 loop spans 13 amino acids. Per germline, CDR1 MDHEN and CDR2 SYDVKM. Written as DNA, the CDR3 is TGTGCCAGCAGTTCCTCAGGGCCTGGTGGCTACACCTTC. Translation: CASSSSGPGGYTF.

The chain is built from TRBV9 and TRBJ2-3; 9 bases match TRBD1. V lost 1 base to trimming and J lost 4 bases; unmatched junction nucleotides: 4. CDR3 length equals 15 residues. Germline V gives CDR1 SGDLS, CDR2 YYNGEE. CDR3 residues: CASSVLWTGADTQYF. Here the CDR3 DNA reads TGTGCCAGCAGCGTACTGTGGACAGGGGCAGATACGCAGTATTTT.

This sequence joins TRBV3-1 (or the pseudogene TRBV3-2) and TRBJ2-3, with D uncertain. V was clipped by 4 bases and J by 2 bases, with 4 bases between them. This CDR3 comprises 12 residues. Germline loops: CDR1 LGHDT, CDR2 YNNKEL (reference sequence). DNA of the CDR3: TGTGCCAGCAGCCGACACACAGATACGCAGTATTTT. This translates into CASSRHTDTQYF.

The sample holds one count of this clone. This chain joins TRBV11-2 and TRBJ2-1; 10 bases match TRBD2. Germline-derived CDR1 and CDR2 are SGHAT and FQNNGV. V lost 1 base, J lost 7 bases, and 4 bases stayed unmatched. CDR3 length equals 15 residues. The CDR3 DNA sequence: TGTGCCAGCAGCTTAGTAGCGGGAGGTTTTAATGAGCAGTTCTTC. Its translation: CASSLVAGGFNEQFF.

The genes are TRBV5-1 and TRBJ2-1, with a possible D match to TRBD1 (5 bases). The V gene's germline CDR1 is SGHRS and CDR2 YFSETQ. CDR3 size: 15 residues. Between the trimmed V and J ends, which lost 1 base and 5 bases, there was a span of 13 bases. The DNA for the CDR3 is TGCGCCAGCAGCTTGCAAGGGGTTGGAAACAATGAGCAGTTCTTC. Translation: CASSLQGVGNNEQFF.

The chain is built from TRBV24-1 and TRBJ2-5; D possibly uses TRBD1 or TRBD2 (5 bases each). Germline assignment: CDR1 KGHDR and CDR2 SFDVKD. Trimming left V 1 base short and J 7 bases short, with 12 bases between. This CDR3 spans 14 amino acids. The chain's CDR3 is CATSDLRGPRTQYF. In nucleotides, the CDR3 is TGTGCCACCAGTGATTTAAGGGGACCAAGGACCCAGTACTTC.

The chain combines TRBV14 with TRBJ2-7, with 7 positions matching TRBD2. Germline V gives CDR1 SGHDN, CDR2 FVKESK. This CDR3 is built from 15 residues. V shed 1 base and J 9 bases; nucleotides not matched to a gene: 12. CDR3 region: CASSQVAGGKVAQYF. CDR3 bases: TGTGCCAGCAGCCAAGTTGCCGGGGGGAAAGTCGCGCAGTACTTC.

The chain employs TRBV15 and TRBJ2-2; no clear D gene. V was cut by 0 bases and J by 1 base, with 15 bases left in between. CDR1 and CDR2 (germline): LNHNV, YYDKDF (reference sequence). This CDR3 has 18 amino acids. CDR3 coding DNA: TGTGCCACCAGCAGAGATAGCCCCCGTGCGGAGAACACCGGGGAGCTGTTTTTT. Its protein product is CATSRDSPRAENTGELFF.

The J gene is TRBJ2-1, the V gene TRBV28; maybe TRBD1 (6 bases). Trimming shortened V by 8 bases and J by 4 bases, and 15 bases separated the two germline ends. The CDR3 contains 14 residues. Germline V gene lookup returns CDR1 MDHEN and CDR2 SYDVKM. The CDR3: CASLQRGTYNEQFF. In nucleotides, the CDR3 is TGTGCCAGCTTACAAAGGGGGACATACAATGAGCAGTTCTTC.

This sequence joins TRBV7-2 and TRBJ2-3; the match to TRBD2 covers 8 bases. Germline trimming cut 3 bases from V and 0 bases from J; bases unmatched to any gene: 8. This CDR3 is built from 17 residues. Per the germline V gene, CDR1 is SGHTA and CDR2 is FQGNSA. The CDR3 loop reads CASSFDKTSESTDTQYF. The CDR3 bases are TGTGCCAGCAGCTTCGATAAGACTAGCGAAAGCACAGATACGCAGTATTTT.

The gene calls are TRBV25-1 and TRBJ2-3; D not certain. This CDR3 comprises 14 residues. The V gene lost 8 bases and the J gene lost 6 bases, with 18 bases spanning the gap. CDR1 is MGHDK and CDR2 is SYGVNS in the germline V gene. The CDR3 loop reads CASGAGLGLDTQYF. In DNA form, the CDR3 reads TGTGCCAGCGGAGCCGGGCTTGGGTTGGATACGCAGTATTTT.

The rearrangement joins TRBV7-8 to TRBJ2-7; 7 nucleotides align to TRBD2. The CDR3 is 14 residues long. The V gene end was trimmed by 6 bases and the J gene end by 2 bases; junction bases not matched to a gene: 7. Germline loops: CDR1 SGHVS, CDR2 FQNEAQ. CDR3 nucleotide sequence: TGTGCCAGCAGTCAATGGGGGGGGACCTACGAGCAGTACTTC. Amino acids: CASSQWGGTYEQYF.